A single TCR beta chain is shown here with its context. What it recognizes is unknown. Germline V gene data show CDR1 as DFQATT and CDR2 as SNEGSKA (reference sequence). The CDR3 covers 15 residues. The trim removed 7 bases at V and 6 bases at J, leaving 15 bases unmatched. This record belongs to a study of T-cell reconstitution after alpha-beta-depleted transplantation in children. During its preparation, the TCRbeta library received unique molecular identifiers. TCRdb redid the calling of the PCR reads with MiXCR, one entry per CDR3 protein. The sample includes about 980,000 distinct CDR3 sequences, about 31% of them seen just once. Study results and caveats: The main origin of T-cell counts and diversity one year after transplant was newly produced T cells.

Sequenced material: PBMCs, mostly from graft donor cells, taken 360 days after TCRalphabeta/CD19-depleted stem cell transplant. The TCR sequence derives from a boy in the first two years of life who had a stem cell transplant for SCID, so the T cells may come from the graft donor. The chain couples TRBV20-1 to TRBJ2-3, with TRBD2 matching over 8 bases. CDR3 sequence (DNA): TGCAGTGTTACGGCGGGGGGTCAGATTAGGGATACGCAGTATTTT. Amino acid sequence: CSVTAGGQIRDTQYF.